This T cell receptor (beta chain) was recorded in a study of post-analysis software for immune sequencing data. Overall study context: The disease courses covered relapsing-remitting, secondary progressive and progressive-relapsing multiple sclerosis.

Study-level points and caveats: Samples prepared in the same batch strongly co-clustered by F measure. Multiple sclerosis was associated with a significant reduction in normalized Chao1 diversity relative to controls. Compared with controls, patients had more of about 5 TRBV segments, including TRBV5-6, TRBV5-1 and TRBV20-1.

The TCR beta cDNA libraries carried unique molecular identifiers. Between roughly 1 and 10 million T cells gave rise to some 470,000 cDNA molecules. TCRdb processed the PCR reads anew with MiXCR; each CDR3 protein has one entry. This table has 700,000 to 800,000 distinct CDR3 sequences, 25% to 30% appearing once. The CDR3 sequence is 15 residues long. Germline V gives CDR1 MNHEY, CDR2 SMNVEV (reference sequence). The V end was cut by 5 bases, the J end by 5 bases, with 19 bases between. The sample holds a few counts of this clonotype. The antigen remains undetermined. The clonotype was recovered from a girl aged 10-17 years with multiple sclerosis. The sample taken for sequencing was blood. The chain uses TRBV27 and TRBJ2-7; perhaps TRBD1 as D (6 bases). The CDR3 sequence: CASSGGNLQGNEQYF. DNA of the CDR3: TGTGCCAGCAGTGGAGGTAATCTACAGGGTAACGAGCAGTACTTC.